The rows below give T cell receptor beta chains drawn from one sample of a study of blood T cells in healthy people across ages. Using its own MiXCR run on the 5' RACE reads, TCRdb lists one record per CDR3 protein. The data contain about 970,000 distinct CDR3 sequences, 51% of them singletons. The specimen was blood. These receptors were obtained from a woman in her sixties or seventies in good health. Each CDR3 is given with its conserved first and last residue. The D gene is left open where the match is weak. Not every row has a clone size; where given, it reads once, few, many or a size class.

CASSIVENEKLFF	TGCGCCAGCAGCATAGTAGAGAATGAAAAACTGTTTTTT	NA	TRBV4-3	TRBJ1-4	13	NA
CASSERLSGVGDTQYF	TGTGCCAGCAGTGAAAGGCTATCAGGGGTTGGAGATACGCAGTATTTT	NA	TRBV6-1	TRBJ2-3	16	few
CASSLGTGRLEQYF	TGTGCCAGCAGTTTGGGGACAGGGAGGCTCGAGCAGTACTTC	TRBD1	TRBV28	TRBJ2-7	14	many
CSFRDTEAFF	TGCAGCTTTCGGGACACTGAAGCTTTCTTT	NA	TRBV29-1	TRBJ1-1	10	NA
CASSETGASQRSEAFF	TGTGCCAGCAGTGAAACGGGGGCATCCCAACGCTCTGAAGCTTTCTTT	NA	TRBV25-1	TRBJ1-1	16	NA
CASSYRPPGTTYNEQFF	TGTGCCAGCAGTTACAGACCCCCAGGGACAACCTACAATGAGCAGTTCTTC	NA	TRBV27	TRBJ2-1	17	NA
CASSLPTSGSGYEQYF	TGTGCCAGCAGCTTACCTACTAGCGGGAGTGGTTACGAGCAGTACTTC	TRBD2	TRBV11-2	TRBJ2-7	16	NA
CASSPRDRVETQYF	TGTGCCAGCAGTCCCCGGGACAGGGTAGAGACCCAGTACTTC	TRBD1	TRBV6-2/TRBV6-3	TRBJ2-5	14	NA
CASSSFGGTSNYGYTF	TGTGCCAGCAGCTCCTTTGGCGGGACCTCCAACTATGGCTACACCTTC	NA	TRBV11-2	TRBJ1-2	16	once
CASSPRDRAGQETQYF	TGTGCCAGCTCACCAAGGGACAGGGCAGGACAAGAGACCCAGTACTTC	TRBD1	TRBV18	TRBJ2-5	16	NA
CASSGGGGGNIQYF	TGTGCCAGCAGCGGAGGAGGGGGAGGGAACATTCAGTACTTC	NA	TRBV2	TRBJ2-4	14	few
CASSPSGYTDTQYF	TGTGCCAGCAGCCCTTCGGGGTACACAGATACGCAGTATTTT	NA	TRBV3-1	TRBJ2-3	14	NA